These 18 T cell receptor beta chains originate from one sample sequenced in a study of tumor-infiltrating lymphocytes in localized non-small cell lung cancer. The method was immunoSEQ multiplex PCR; TCRdb's version includes in-frame clones alone and lacks a portion of them. This table has about 23,000 clones, 69% appearing once. The source material was lung tumor tissue. The receptor set was obtained from a human donor with non-small cell lung cancer.

The rearrangement uses TRBV28 and TRBJ2-1, with no clear D. CDR3 length equals 12 residues. CDR1 is MDHEN, CDR2 SYDVKM, per germline. Trimming took off 5 bases at V and 9 bases at J, with 11 bases between the two ends. The CDR3 spells CASSPLSGEQFF. CDR3 sequence (DNA): TGTGCCAGCAGTCCTCTGTCGGGTGAGCAGTTCTTC.

The gene calls are TRBV30 and TRBJ2-2; 7 nucleotides line up with TRBD1. The germline V gene has CDR1 GTSNPN and CDR2 SVGIG (reference sequence). With V trimmed by 2 bases and J by 3 bases, 6 bases remained unmatched. This CDR3 is 15 amino acids long. In DNA, the CDR3 is TGTGCCTGGAGTCGTAGGGGGCTGGACACCGGGGAGCTGTTTTTT. Residues: CAWSRRGLDTGELFF.

This clone has only a few counts. This chain uses TRBV9 with TRBJ2-5; possibly TRBD2 for D (6 bases). Trimming took 0 bases from V and 1 from J, leaving 16 bases between them. CDR1 and CDR2 from the germline V gene are SGDLS and YYNGEE. The CDR3 contains 17 residues. The CDR3 region is CASSVALGWGVQETQYF. Written as DNA, the CDR3 is TGTGCCAGCAGCGTAGCTCTCGGGTGGGGGGTCCAAGAGACCCAGTACTTC.

J is TRBJ1-5 and V is TRBV30; TRBD1 matches at 11 bases. The CDR3 is 17 residues long. After removal of 4 bases from V and 6 bases from J, the junction contained 14 bases not matched to a gene. Germline V gives CDR1 GTSNPN, CDR2 SVGIG (reference sequence). The CDR3 loop reads CAWIVDRGLRKSQPQHF. The CDR3 DNA reads TGTGCCTGGATTGTGGACAGGGGGCTAAGGAAGTCTCAGCCCCAGCATTTT.

This clone was observed a few times. The chain recombines TRBV27 with TRBJ1-2; D not certain. V gave up 3 bases and J gave up 7 bases, with 15 bases separating them. The CDR3 totals 14 residues. Germline CDR1 and CDR2: MNHEY and SMNVEV (reference sequence). The chain's CDR3 is CASSFHRLGAGYTF. CDR3 bases: TGTGCCAGCAGTTTCCACAGACTTGGCGCTGGCTACACCTTC.

This clone has a handful of counts. The CDR3 region is CSVVTSGNTIYF. CDR3 coding DNA: TGCAGCGTCGTAACATCTGGAAACACCATATATTTT. The chain has TRBV29-1 and TRBJ1-3; D remains ambiguous. From germline, CDR1 is SQVTM and CDR2 ANQGSEA. The CDR3 has 12 amino acids. V lost 6 bases, J lost 1 base, and 7 bases lay in between. Full variable domain (missing parts from reference TRBV29-1 and TRBJ1-3): SAVISQKPSRDICQRGTSLTIQCQVDSQVTMMFWYRQQPGQSLTLIATANQGSEATYESGFVIDKFPISRPNLTFSTLTVSNMSPEDSSIYLCSVVTSGNTIYFGEGSWLTVV.

CDR3 nucleotide sequence: TGTGCCAGCTCACCACTACTAGCGGGAGAACGCACAGATACGCAGTATTTT. It is translated as CASSPLLAGERTDTQYF. This chain links TRBV18 with TRBJ2-3; 11 bases agree with TRBD2. J lost 1 base, V lost 1 base, and 4 bases had no gene match. Germline V gene lookup returns CDR1 KGHSH and CDR2 LQKENI. The CDR3 runs to 17 residues.

The chain is built from TRBV19 and TRBJ2-7; TRBD2 is a possible D gene (5 bases). CDR1 and CDR2 (germline): LNHDA, SQIVND (reference sequence). The CDR3 extends over 15 amino acids. Trimming left V 1 base short and J 7 bases short, with 17 bases between. DNA for the CDR3: TGTGCCAGTAGTATAGGCGTCTCTAGCCTGGGGGAGCAGTACTTC. Its translation is CASSIGVSSLGEQYF.

This rearrangement joins TRBV29-1 to TRBJ2-3; D is possibly TRBD1 or TRBD2 (7 bases each). V was cut by 8 bases and J by 2 bases, with 17 bases left in between. The CDR3 contains 14 residues. Germline CDR1 SQVTM, CDR2 ANQGSEA. The CDR3: CSQGGGRATDTQYF. The CDR3 nucleotides read TGCAGCCAGGGGGGGGGAAGAGCCACAGATACGCAGTATTTT.

This chain connects TRBV19 to TRBJ2-7; D unclear. Germline V gene lookup returns CDR1 LNHDA and CDR2 SQIVND (reference sequence). V shed 3 bases and J shed 2 bases, with 14 bases lying between them. The CDR3 sequence is 15 residues long. The CDR3 DNA follows: TGTGCCAGTAGTATGAGCAATAGCCAGACCTACGAGCAGTACTTC. Amino acids: CASSMSNSQTYEQYF.

This rearrangement joins TRBV11-2 to TRBJ2-7, with TRBD2 matching over 11 bases. CDR3 length: 15 amino acids. Germline V gene sequence: CDR1 SGHAT, CDR2 FQNNGV. V gave up 1 base and J gave up 1 base; unmatched junction bases: 0. CDR3 DNA: TGTGCCAGCAGCTTAGCTAGCGGGGGGTCCTACGAGCAGTACTTC. Amino acid sequence: CASSLASGGSYEQYF.

This clone was observed a handful of times. This sequence joins TRBV9 and TRBJ2-7; D possibly corresponds to TRBD2 (6 bases). The CDR3 is made up of 16 amino acids. V gave up 0 bases and J gave up 0 bases, with 13 bases separating them. Germline V gene lookup returns CDR1 SGDLS and CDR2 YYNGEE. The CDR3 loop is CASSVDGGASSYEQYF. CDR3 bases: TGTGCCAGCAGCGTAGATGGCGGGGCAAGCTCCTACGAGCAGTACTTC.

The rearrangement joins TRBV7-5 to TRBJ1-3. TRBV7-5 is a listed pseudogene. The CDR3 is 14 residues long. The CDR3 coding sequence is TGTGCCAGCAGCTCCCGGGAGGGGCATGACACCATATATTTT. It codes for CASSSREGHDTIYF.

This clone was observed a handful of times. The J gene is TRBJ1-3, the V gene TRBV9; D perhaps matches TRBD1 (5 bases). V was cut by 3 bases and J by 0 bases, with 10 bases left in between. The V gene's germline CDR1 is SGDLS and CDR2 YYNGEE. The CDR3 has 15 amino acids. CDR3 region: CASSADSYSGNTIYF. The CDR3 region has the DNA TGTGCCAGCAGCGCAGACAGTTACTCTGGAAACACCATATATTTT.

The gene calls are TRBV27 and TRBJ1-2, with D uncertain. The CDR3 sequence is 13 residues long. Trimming left V 5 bases short and J 8 bases short, with 15 bases between. Germline V gene sequence: CDR1 MNHEY, CDR2 SMNVEV (reference sequence). The CDR3 bases are TGTGCCAGCAGTCCGGCATTCGGCCTAGGCTACACCTTC. Residues: CASSPAFGLGYTF.

The V gene is TRBV27, the J gene TRBJ2-7, with TRBD1 matching 7 bases. The CDR3 is 15 residues long. The germline V gene encodes CDR1 MNHEY and CDR2 SMNVEV (reference sequence). V shed 5 bases, J shed 4 bases, and the junction held 11 bases outside the gene matches. As DNA, the CDR3 is TGTGCCAGCAGTCCACACGGACAGGTTACTTACGAGCAGTACTTC. It yields the protein CASSPHGQVTYEQYF.

The V and J genes are TRBV5-6 and TRBJ2-3, with D hard to call. V lost 4 bases, J lost 1 base, and 10 bases lay in between. This CDR3 contains 14 residues. CDR1 and CDR2 (germline): SGHDT, YYEEEE. CDR3 bases: TGTGCCAGCAGCCCAGATGGTCGCACAGATACGCAGTATTTT. Its translation: CASSPDGRTDTQYF.

The chain employs TRBV29-1 and TRBJ2-5; D is perhaps TRBD1 (6 bases). The CDR3 is 15 amino acids. Germline CDR1 is SQVTM and CDR2 is ANQGSEA. V lost 1 base, J lost 0 bases, and 12 bases lay in between. The CDR3: CSVEGVRGHQETQYF. CDR3 coding DNA: TGCAGCGTTGAAGGGGTCAGGGGTCACCAAGAGACCCAGTACTTC.